This TCR beta chain was recovered during a study of circulating and synovial CD4+ cells in juvenile arthritis. General study findings and limits: Traditional Vbeta family usage analysis missed the pathogenic-like versus bulk difference. Overlap with synovium rose as more T cells were sequenced.

The protocol was immunoSEQ multiplex PCR, while the TCRdb copy is restricted to in-frame clones and leaves out a portion. The sample lists under 35,000 clones; around 95% were seen once. As concerns this clone: The antigen is unknown.

CDR1 and CDR2 (germline): SEHNR, FQNEAQ (reference sequence). V was shortened by 5 bases and J by 5 bases, with 9 bases between the two germline ends. The CDR3 covers 12 residues. The sample consisted of CD4+ T cells from blood. This chain connects TRBV7-9 to TRBJ1-2; no definite D call. The TCR comes from a human donor with juvenile idiopathic arthritis. The CDR3 coding sequence is TGTGCCAGCAGCCCCGGAGCGTATGGCTACACCTTC. Its translation: CASSPGAYGYTF.